This T cell receptor (beta chain) was sequenced during a study of T cells expressing NK-cell markers. In the study overall: HCMV serostatus: seven of eight sequenced donors positive, one negative.

Notes on this clonotype: The antigen is undetermined.

Researchers built TCR beta cDNA using 5'RACE template switching with UMIs. One entry per CDR3 protein, without DNA, is what TCRdb gives after re-calling the 5' RACE reads. The sample holds 400,000 to 500,000 distinct CDR3 sequences. The germline gives CDR1 DFQATT, CDR2 SNEGSKA (reference sequence). The CDR3 covers 14 residues. Findings and limits, study-wide: In a few donors, dominant clonotypes made up about 28.3-65% of CD3+CD56-NKG2C+ cells.

The chain carries TRBV20-1 and TRBJ2-7; TCRdb's D gene call, TRBD2, goes unchecked for lack of DNA. The sequence came from a woman between 18 and 70 years old in good health. Source material: blood T cells: a sorted CD56 or NKG2C T cell subset, CD4+ or CD8+ T cells, or bulk PBMC T cells (not recorded which). Here the CDR3 reads CSAPTSGRNNEQYF.